This TCR beta chain comes out of a study of T cell responses to AZD1222 COVID-19 vaccine (dated by TCRdb to the early 2020s). Notes on the research overall: A total of 230 or so trial participants underwent TCR sequencing, of whom 207 received two doses of AZD1222 and 26 received two doses of the MenACWY control vaccine. Trial participants were enrolled into age subgroups of 18-55, 56-69 and 70-plus years, which contained approximately 150, 30 and 60 TCR-sequenced participants, respectively. Study-wide conclusions, independent of this receptor: A significant rise in spike-specific TCR breadth and depth was observed after two AZD1222 doses relative to day 0 and relative to MenACWY recipients. Because no day 14 peak-response samples were available, repertoires were characterized only after the peak T cell response. Conclusions about previously exposed vaccinees are limited, since just five or six AZD1222 recipients were seropositive for SARS-CoV-2 at baseline. The 56-69-year group was small, and its depth increase did not reach significance, likely because of low power. Participants were mostly white British, with more females than males. The authors suggested clonal diversity may have been underestimated. The vaccine-associated CD4 TCRs covered the entire spike protein, and the dominant responses fell in regions 160-218 and 743-854. Nearly half of unique spike-specific TCRs reportedly recognized epitopes outside regions mutated in the B.1.351 and B.1.1.7 variants.

The CDR3 regions of human TCRbeta chains were analyzed by immunosequencing. The paper's processing steps were these. Repertoire TCRs were checked for matches against a reference library of SARS-CoV-2-specific TCRs that had been generated using the MIRA antigen-specificity platform. Breadth was defined as the fraction of unique TCRs that were SARS-CoV-2-associated. Depth was defined as the fraction of total T cells that were SARS-CoV-2-associated. Using the MIRA data, each spike-specific TCR was assigned both to the spike region to which the TCR was reactive and to a CD4 or CD8 class. Log10-transformed breadth and depth values were compared by one-way ANOVA with Sidak's multiple comparisons tests. TCRdb's version of the immuneACCESS table is confined to in-frame rearrangements and falls short of the full clone set. An unresolved V gene accounts for under half of the shortfall where checked; the remainder is of unknown origin. V and J calls and clone size come straight from that table; D and trimming were deduced from the DNA. This sample gives tens of thousands of clones in total; approximately 90% of them show up just once. The top ten constitute approximately 10% of the sample.

The label giving this sample's time point can be read as: about 28 days (+/-7) after the second vaccine dose. AZD1222 recipients with second doses at about 4 weeks or about 12 weeks were pooled, because spike-specific TCR depth and breadth did not differ between schedules. Vaccinee samples were obtained from the UK trials COV001 and COV002, which included a single-blind randomized controlled phase 2/3 trial of AZD1222 (ChAdOx1 nCoV-19) in healthy adults. Trial participant PBMC samples were collected at day 0 and day 28 after the second dose for TCRbeta chain sequencing. The CDR1 and CDR2 encoded by the germline V gene are MNHEY and SVGAGI. Trimming at the junction amounts to 5 bases on V and 2 bases on J, and the germline ends lie 6 bases apart. The CDR3 sequence holds 12 residues, the cysteine and phenylalanine included. The only DNA kept is the CDR3, 36 bases in frame from the first base. Concerning this clone itself: This clone's antigen is unknown. The record has no base qualities; no much larger clone is one base away.

This clonotype was sampled from an adult who received the AZD1222 COVID-19 vaccine. The sequencing here drew on peripheral blood, taken 28 days after the second AZD1222 dose. The chain links TRBV6-5 with TRBJ1-2; TRBD1 is a weak D gene call, 5 bases matching. This receptor carries the CDR3 CASSRGNYGYTF. The DNA reads as follows: TGTGCCAGCAGTCGGGGCAACTATGGCTACACCTTC.